These 26 T cell receptor beta chains originate from one sample sequenced in a study of cytomegalovirus exposure and HLA in healthy donors. PCR employed 60 Vbeta and 13 Jbeta primers. Measured with immunoSEQ multiplex PCR; TCRdb has only the in-frame clones, and not every one. The table has over 200,000 clones, about 79% seen once. Material for sequencing was PBMCs. The receptor source for this set is a male donor in good health and CMV-seronegative.

This chain uses TRBV28 with TRBJ1-6, with D possibly matching TRBD1 (6 bases). V lost 10 bases, J lost 6 bases, and 16 bases lay in between. This CDR3 spans 14 amino acids. Germline V gene sequence: CDR1 MDHEN, CDR2 SYDVKM. Written as DNA, the CDR3 is TGTGCCACCAGGCGGGGGGCGGGTAATTCACCCCTCCACTTT. Encoded protein: CATRRGAGNSPLHF.

The chain joins TRBV7-9 to TRBJ1-1, with D perhaps TRBD1 (6 bases). This CDR3 spans 13 amino acids. The germline V gene has CDR1 SEHNR and CDR2 FQNEAQ (reference sequence). V lost 11 bases and J 0 bases, leaving 13 bases between the germline ends. This CDR3 is CASSTGMNTEAFF. The CDR3 DNA reads TGTGCCTCCTCTACAGGGATGAACACTGAAGCTTTCTTT.

This clone was picked up one time. V usage is TRBV6-5 and J usage is TRBJ2-5; D is uncertain. Gene TRBJ2-7 matches the end of the DNA better, so the J call may be wrong. This CDR3 has 13 residues. Per the germline V gene, CDR1 is MNHEY and CDR2 is SVGAGI. The CDR3, as DNA: TGTGCCAGCAGCCTAACCTTATCCTACGAGCAGTACTTC. It specifies CASSLTLSYEQYF.

This chain connects TRBV6-4 to TRBJ1-1; D uncertain. The CDR3 loop spans 13 amino acids. Germline V CDR1 and CDR2: MRHNA, SNTAGT. V lost 6 bases to trimming and J lost 0 bases, with 8 bases between them. CDR3 in amino acids: CASRERMNTEAFF. The CDR3, as DNA: TGTGCCAGCAGAGAGCGGATGAACACTGAAGCTTTCTTT.

The chain uses TRBV7-9 and TRBJ1-4, with TRBD1 identical over 7 bases. The V gene end was trimmed by 5 bases and the J gene end by 8 bases; junction bases not matched to a gene: 8. Germline V gene data show CDR1 as SEHNR and CDR2 as FQNEAQ (reference sequence). This CDR3 has 14 residues. The CDR3 loop is CASSQMPGQEKLFF. The CDR3 DNA reads TGTGCCAGCAGCCAGATGCCGGGACAGGAAAAACTGTTTTTT.

The chain uses TRBV7-6 and TRBJ1-1; D is uncertain. Germline-derived CDR1 and CDR2 are SGHVS and FNYEAQ. This CDR3 has 12 amino acids. Between the trimmed V and J ends, which lost 5 bases and 14 bases, there was a span of 18 bases. The CDR3 DNA reads TGTGCCAGCAGCCGCAGACTCTCCAGTCCCTTCTTT. Protein sequence: CASSRRLSSPFF. Complete variable domain (other parts from reference TRBV7-6 and TRBJ1-1): GAGVSQSPRYKVTKRGQDVALRCDPISGHVSLYWYRQALGQGPEFLTYFNYEAQQDKSGLPNDRFSAERPEGSISTLTIQRTEQRDSAMYRCASSRRLSSPFFGQGTRLTVV.

The chain has TRBV7-6 and TRBJ1-1, with TRBD1 matching over 9 bases. V lost 2 bases, J lost 8 bases, and 6 bases stayed unmatched. The CDR3 has 14 amino acids. Germline loops: CDR1 SGHVS, CDR2 FNYEAQ. The CDR3 bases are TGTGCCAGCAGCTTACAGACAGGGGGGTTGGAAGCTTTCTTT. This translates into CASSLQTGGLEAFF. The full variable domain, its missing parts supplied by reference TRBV7-6 and TRBJ1-1, is GAGVSQSPRYKVTKRGQDVALRCDPISGHVSLYWYRQALGQGPEFLTYFNYEAQQDKSGLPNDRFSAERPEGSISTLTIQRTEQRDSAMYRCASSLQTGGLEAFFGQGTRLTVV.

The chain recombines TRBV6-5 with TRBJ2-1; D gene uncertain. The length of the CDR3 is 12 residues. Germline-derived CDR1 and CDR2 are MNHEY and SVGAGI. Trimming took off 4 bases at V and 10 bases at J, with 11 bases between the two ends. CDR3 in DNA: TGTGCCAGCAGTTTTTTTGATGGCGAGCAGTTCTTC. The encoded protein is CASSFFDGEQFF.

The chain couples TRBV4-3 to TRBJ2-7; 7 positions match TRBD2. Germline V gene lookup returns CDR1 LGHNA and CDR2 YSLEER. The trim removed 3 bases at V and 0 bases at J, leaving 2 bases unmatched. The CDR3 consists of 14 residues. DNA for the CDR3: TGCGCCAGCAGCCAGGGGGGGAACTCCTACGAGCAGTACTTC. Translation: CASSQGGNSYEQYF.

V is TRBV7-6 and J is TRBJ2-2, with a tentative D call TRBD1 (5 bases). The V and J ends lost 5 bases and 5 bases respectively, with 9 bases between them. This CDR3 has 13 residues. Germline CDR1 and CDR2: SGHVS and FNYEAQ. For the CDR3, the DNA is TGTGCCAGCAGCGGACACTTAACCGGGGAGCTGTTTTTT. This translates into CASSGHLTGELFF.

The table lists this clone with a few counts. J is TRBJ1-4 and V is TRBV18, with D uncertain. This CDR3 contains 14 residues. Germline CDR1 and CDR2: KGHSH and LQKENI. V was shortened by 2 bases and J by 3 bases, with 7 bases between the two germline ends. CDR3 sequence reads: CASSPYGANEKLFF. In DNA, the CDR3 is TGTGCCAGCTCACCATACGGGGCTAATGAAAAACTGTTTTTT.

The chain employs TRBV6-5 and TRBJ2-5, with 9 nucleotides matching TRBD1. Judging by the DNA end, TRBJ2-7 fits better; the J call may be wrong. This CDR3 has 14 residues. Germline V gene lookup returns CDR1 MNHEY and CDR2 SVGAGI. The CDR3 DNA reads as TGTGCCAGCAGTTGGGACAGGGAGGGGTACGAGCAGTACTTC. Translating gives CASSWDREGYEQYF.

This sequence joins TRBV18 and TRBJ1-6; D may be TRBD1 (5 bases). This CDR3 is 16 amino acids long. Germline loops: CDR1 KGHSH, CDR2 LQKENI. V was cut by 3 bases and J by 6 bases, with 15 bases left in between. DNA of the CDR3: TGTGCCAGCTCACCTCGTACAGGCAGCCCTAATTCACCCCTCCACTTT. Protein: CASSPRTGSPNSPLHF.

This sequence joins TRBV21-1 and TRBJ2-5; the table's D call of TRBD1 was not tested on the DNA. TRBV21-1 is shown as a pseudogene. This CDR3 spans 16 amino acids. CDR3 sequence (DNA): TGTGCCAGCAGCAAAGCCGGGGGACAGAATCAAGAGACCCAGTACTTC. Its protein product is CASSKAGGQNQETQYF.

This clone was observed a single time. In DNA form, the CDR3 reads TGTGCCAGTAGTATAGCCCATACTCCCAGGGGGATCAACAATGAGCAGTTCTTC. This codes for CASSIAHTPRGINNEQFF. The V and J genes are TRBV19 and TRBJ2-1; 7 bases are shared with TRBD1. CDR1 and CDR2 from the germline V gene are LNHDA and SQIVND (reference sequence). Trimming took 1 base from V and 5 from J; bases not matched to a gene: 14. The CDR3 loop spans 18 amino acids.

This clone came up once. V and J are TRBV27 and TRBJ2-1; TRBD2 matches 9 bases. Germline CDR1 and CDR2: MNHEY and SMNVEV (reference sequence). The CDR3 has 17 residues. J lost 4 bases, V lost 2 bases, and 9 bases had no gene match. Here the CDR3 reads CASSLTGGGAKYNEQFF. For the CDR3, the DNA is TGTGCCAGCAGTTTAACGGGCGGGGGGGCCAAGTACAATGAGCAGTTCTTC.

The V and J genes are TRBV7-9 and TRBJ2-7, with 8 bases aligning to TRBD2. V lost 2 bases and J lost 7; bases outside the gene matches: 7. Germline CDR1 reads SEHNR; CDR2 reads FQNEAQ (reference sequence). This CDR3 is built from 14 residues. Here the CDR3 DNA reads TGTGCCAGCAGCTTAAACGGGAGGGCCGGGGAGCAGTACTTC. The encoded protein is CASSLNGRAGEQYF. Combining the CDR3 with reference TRBV7-9 and TRBJ2-7 gives the whole variable domain DTGVSQNPRHKITKRGQNVTFRCDPISEHNRLYWYRQTLGQGPEFLTYFQNEAQLEKSRLLSDRFSAERPKGSFSTLEIQRTEQGDSAMYLCASSLNGRAGEQYFGPGTRLTVT.

This chain uses TRBV6-1 with TRBJ2-5; the match to TRBD2 covers 9 bases. J gave up 5 bases and V 0 bases, and 13 bases lay outside the gene matches. This CDR3 has 18 residues. Germline V gene lookup returns CDR1 MNHNS and CDR2 SASEGT. CDR3 region: CASSEAAGRGRARETQYF. In nucleotides, the CDR3 is TGTGCCAGCAGTGAAGCGGCAGGCCGCGGGAGGGCCCGGGAGACCCAGTACTTC.

The chain carries TRBV7-3 and TRBJ1-4; 8 bases match TRBD1. The J segment lost 8 bases and the V segment lost 3 bases, leaving 8 bases of the junction unmatched. The CDR3 length is 15 residues. Per the germline V gene, CDR1 is SGHTA and CDR2 is FQGTGA. In DNA form, the CDR3 reads TGTGCCAGCAGCTTGACAGGGGCAGTTTTGGAAAAACTGTTTTTT. Amino acids: CASSLTGAVLEKLFF.

This clone was detected once. The same CDR3 is also encoded by other DNA sequences in this sample. J is TRBJ2-7 and V is TRBV7-9; possible D gene TRBD2, 5 bases. The CDR3 has 13 residues. The V and J ends lost 1 base and 3 bases respectively, with 7 bases between them. The germline V gene has CDR1 SEHNR and CDR2 FQNEAQ (reference sequence). The CDR3 sequence: CASSLVGGYEQYF. In DNA, the CDR3 is TGTGCCAGCAGCTTAGTTGGAGGCTACGAGCAGTACTTC.

The rearrangement joins TRBV2 to TRBJ2-5; TRBD1 aligns across 8 bases. Looked up from germline, CDR1 is SNHLY and CDR2 is FYNNEI. The CDR3 has 15 amino acids. Trimming removed 3 bases from V and 4 bases from J; junction bases left unmatched: 7. Here the CDR3 DNA reads TGTGCCAGCAGTGACGACTCAGGGGGCGGAGAGACCCAGTACTTC. It yields the protein CASSDDSGGGETQYF. Full variable domain (rest looked up from reference TRBV2 and TRBJ2-5): EPEVTQTPSHQVTQMGQEVILRCVPISNHLYFYWYRQILGQKVEFLVSFYNNEISEKSEIFDDQFSVERPDGSNFTLKIRSTKLEDSAMYFCASSDDSGGGETQYFGPGTRLLVL.

The CDR3 DNA is TGTGCCAGCAGCCCCGCGGGAGGGCCGAATGAGCAGTTCTTC. This codes for CASSPAGGPNEQFF. This chain connects TRBV27 to TRBJ2-1, with TRBD2 matching over 9 bases. This CDR3 comprises 14 residues. CDR1 is MNHEY and CDR2 is SMNVEV in the germline V gene (reference sequence). Losses at the gene ends were 6 bases for V and 7 bases for J; bases not matched to a gene: 7.

The chain recombines TRBV7-2 with TRBJ2-3; D is unclear. The CDR3 consists of 13 residues. V was cut by 0 bases and J by 6 bases, with 7 bases left in between. In germline, CDR1 is SGHTA, CDR2 FQGNSA. The CDR3 sequence is CASSLATWDTQYF. The CDR3 DNA reads TGTGCCAGCAGCTTAGCGACTTGGGATACGCAGTATTTT.

The J gene is TRBJ1-2, the V gene TRBV27, with D perhaps matching TRBD1 (6 bases). This CDR3 has 13 amino acids. From germline, CDR1 is MNHEY and CDR2 SMNVEV (reference sequence). V lost 0 bases to trimming and J lost 4 bases, with 6 bases between them. The CDR3 sequence is CASSLSGGYGYTF. DNA for the CDR3: TGTGCCAGCAGTTTATCAGGGGGCTATGGCTACACCTTC.

This chain connects TRBV9 to TRBJ1-1; a weak D match, TRBD1 (5 bases). Trimming took 4 bases from V and 1 from J, leaving 11 bases between them. The germline CDR1 and CDR2 sequences are SGDLS and YYNGEE. CDR3 length equals 14 residues. The CDR3 sequence is CASSKQAGNTEAFF. The CDR3 DNA follows: TGTGCCAGCAGCAAACAGGCCGGGAACACTGAAGCTTTCTTT.

The CDR3 here is CASTPLALQETQYF. CDR3 DNA sequence: TGTGCCAGCACCCCTTTAGCGCTCCAAGAGACCCAGTACTTC. The chain employs TRBV6-1 and TRBJ2-5, with D possibly matching TRBD2 (5 bases). The V and J ends lost 7 bases and 1 base respectively, with 13 bases between them. Germline CDR1 reads MNHNS; CDR2 reads SASEGT. The CDR3 extends over 14 amino acids.